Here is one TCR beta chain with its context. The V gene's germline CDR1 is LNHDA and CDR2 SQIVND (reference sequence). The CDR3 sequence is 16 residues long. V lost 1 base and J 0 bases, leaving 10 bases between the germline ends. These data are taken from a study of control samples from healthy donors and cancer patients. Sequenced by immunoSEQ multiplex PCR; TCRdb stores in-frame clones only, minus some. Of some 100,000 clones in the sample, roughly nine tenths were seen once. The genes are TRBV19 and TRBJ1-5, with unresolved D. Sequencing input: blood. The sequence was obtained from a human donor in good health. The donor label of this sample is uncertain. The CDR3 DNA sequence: TGTGCCAGTAGTATAGGGGAGTTATATAGCAATCAGCCCCAGCATTTT. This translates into CASSIGELYSNQPQHF. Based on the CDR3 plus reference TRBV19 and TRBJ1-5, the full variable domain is DGGITQSPKYLFRKEGQNVTLSCEQNLNHDAMYWYRQDPGQGLRLIYYSQIVNDFQKGDIAEGYSVSREKKESFPLTVTSAQKNPTAFYLCASSIGELYSNQPQHFGDGTRLSIL.